This record covers a single T cell receptor (beta chain). This record comes from a study of blood T cell repertoires in COVID-19. Profiling relied on immunoSEQ multiplex PCR, and the TCRdb table lists in-frame clones only, not all of them. Seen here are around 190,000 clones, about nine tenths observed once, and the top ten hold about a tenth. V shed 7 bases and J 4 bases; nucleotides not matched to a gene: 10. This CDR3 comprises 15 residues. The germline V gene encodes CDR1 SGHVS and CDR2 FNYEAQ. This receptor was taken from a man aged 18 to 30 with acute COVID-19. This chain connects TRBV7-6 to TRBJ1-2; 9 bases fit TRBD1. Sequenced sample: PBMCs or T cells enriched from blood (not recorded which). The CDR3 DNA reads TGTGCCAGCACACCCGGGACAGGGTCTGGCTATGGCTACACCTTC. This translates into CASTPGTGSGYGYTF.